This T cell receptor beta chain is drawn from a study of beta chain features in type 1 diabetes. Study results and limitations: It was among patients, rather than healthy donors, that naive, central memory and Treg TCRB repertoires appeared more similar. Moderate but significant shortening of TCRB CDR3s was recorded in all four CD4+ subsets from Type 1 diabetes patients.

The germline V gene has CDR1 MNHEY and CDR2 SVGAGI. This CDR3 has 13 amino acids. Trimming left V 5 bases short and J 11 bases short, with 18 bases between. Heparinised blood was drawn once per donor, averaging roughly 110 mL. A CD45RO/CCR7/CD25/CD127/CD95/CD27 panel sorted naive, central memory, regulatory and stem cell-like memory CD4+ cells. This clone occurred a few times. Its cognate antigen is unknown. Of the isolated RNA, all was reverse transcribed, and so the sequenced material was expressed TCRB transcripts. Generated by immunoSEQ multiplex PCR, the TCRdb table keeps only in-frame clones and is missing some. The profile shows a few hundred thousand clones, 9.6% of them singletons.

The material sequenced was central memory CD4+ T cells from blood. This rearrangement joins TRBV6-5 to TRBJ2-5, with D possibly matching TRBD1 (8 bases). The receptor was isolated from a man aged 25 to 40 with type 1 diabetes. CDR3 bases: TGTGCCAGCAGTCCTAACAGGGGGAGGGAGCAGTACTTC. It specifies CASSPNRGREQYF.